The 21 T cell receptor beta chains below were found in one sample sequenced in a study of CD8+CD57+ T cells in acquired aplastic anemia. Previously, flow cytometry had revealed CD8+CD57+ cell expansion in the patients chosen for sequencing. The TCR beta profiling, which covered VDJ combination and CDR3 sequence, was carried out using genomic DNA as the template. TCRdb re-called the reads with MiXCR, one entry per CDR3 protein. Of about 200,000 distinct CDR3 sequences listed, almost 50% were seen once; the top ten hold less than 20%. What was sequenced was sorted CD4+, CD8+, or CD8+CD57+ T cells (not recorded which) from PBMCs. Receptors originate from a human donor with aplastic anemia.

This clonotype was counted ten times or more. This rearrangement joins TRBV5-1 to TRBJ2-2; TRBD1 or TRBD2 may be the D gene (5 bases each). This CDR3 region has 13 residues. CDR1 is SGHRS and CDR2 is YFSETQ in the germline V gene. Trimming took off 3 bases at V and 5 bases at J, with 8 bases between the two ends. CDR3 nucleotides: TGCGCCAGCAGCTCGGGGCTAACCGGGGAGCTGTTTTTT. It translates to CASSSGLTGELFF.

The chain employs TRBV29-1 and TRBJ1-1, with 9 bases aligning to TRBD1. Germline CDR1 is SQVTM and CDR2 is ANQGSEA. Unmatched junction bases numbered 3, after V lost 6 bases and J lost 1 base. The CDR3 sequence is 13 residues long. The CDR3: CSVKGQGNTEAFF. The CDR3 region has the DNA TGCAGCGTGAAGGGACAGGGGAACACTGAAGCTTTCTTT.

The genes are TRBV9 and TRBJ2-5; D is perhaps TRBD1 (5 bases). The germline gives CDR1 SGDLS, CDR2 YYNGEE. The CDR3 contains 15 residues. The V and J ends lost 0 bases and 2 bases respectively, with 11 bases between them. In DNA form, the CDR3 reads TGTGCCAGCAGCGTAGCTACAACAGGTCAAGAGACCCAGTACTTC. This translates into CASSVATTGQETQYF.

This clonotype was counted once. J is TRBJ1-2 and V is TRBV2; 11 bases line up with TRBD1. The CDR3 sequence is 15 residues long. Trimming took 8 bases from V and 4 from J; bases not matched to a gene: 9. Germline assignment: CDR1 SNHLY and CDR2 FYNNEI. CDR3 in amino acids: CASGRDRGRSYGYTF. DNA for the CDR3: TGTGCCAGCGGGCGGGACAGGGGGAGAAGCTATGGCTACACCTTC.

The chain combines TRBV25-1 with TRBJ2-1; the match to TRBD2 covers 13 bases. J was trimmed by 11 bases and V by 5 bases; bases with no gene match: 6. The CDR3 contains 14 residues. Per the germline V gene, CDR1 is MGHDK and CDR2 is SYGVNS. CDR3 in amino acids: CASSRTSGGIQQFF. The CDR3 coding sequence is TGTGCCAGCAGTCGGACTAGCGGGGGAATCCAGCAGTTCTTC.

The chain links TRBV6-5 to TRBJ2-7; 8 bases are a match to TRBD2. With V trimmed by 6 bases and J by 1 base, 5 bases remained unmatched. Germline assignment: CDR1 MNHEY and CDR2 SVGAGI. The CDR3 totals 14 residues. CDR3 in amino acids: CASRTTSGSYEQYF. CDR3 DNA sequence: TGTGCCAGCAGGACCACTAGCGGATCCTACGAGCAGTACTTC.

The gene calls are TRBV2 and TRBJ1-1; tentatively, D is TRBD1 (5 bases). The CDR3 loop spans 11 amino acids. Trimming took off 6 bases at V and 6 bases at J, with 8 bases between the two ends. From germline, CDR1 is SNHLY and CDR2 FYNNEI. CDR3 DNA sequence: TGTGCCAGCAGGGAGACAGCTGAAGCTTTCTTT. This sequence encodes CASRETAEAFF. Supplemented by reference TRBV2 and TRBJ1-1, the full variable domain reads EPEVTQTPSHQVTQMGQEVILRCVPISNHLYFYWYRQILGQKVEFLVSFYNNEISEKSEIFDDQFSVERPDGSNFTLKIRSTKLEDSAMYFCASRETAEAFFGQGTRLTVV.

A remark on this clonotype: Just one base apart from a much larger clone, this may be a read error. The CDR3 nucleotides are TGCGCCAGCAGCCTCGAGGACGGGAGTGAGCAGTTCTTC. Translating it yields CASSLEDGSEQFF. The rearrangement joins TRBV7-3 to TRBJ2-1; weak D call: TRBD2 (6 bases). Germline V gene data show CDR1 as SGHTA and CDR2 as FQGTGA. The CDR3 has 13 amino acids.

Worth noting for this clonotype: The CDR3 does not end in the conserved phenylalanine or tryptophan, so this is likely a read error. V is TRBV7-2 and J is TRBJ2-7; no clear D gene. CDR3 size: 14 residues. Trimming cost V 5 bases and J 5 bases, with 16 bases left between them. Germline values: CDR1 SGHTA, CDR2 FQGNSA. The CDR3 reads CASSLLVNVDEQYS. Written as DNA, the CDR3 is TGTGCCAGCAGCCTCCTGGTTAATGTGGACGAGCAGTACTCC.

The rearrangement uses TRBV2 and TRBJ1-6; TRBD1 agrees at 9 bases. The CDR3 covers 16 residues. V was pared by 4 bases and J by 6 bases, with 7 bases of the junction left unmatched. Germline lookup yields CDR1 SNHLY and CDR2 FYNNEI. CDR3 sequence (DNA): TGTGCCAGCAGTGCAGGACGGGACAGGGCTAATTCACCCCTCCACTTT. This sequence encodes CASSAGRDRANSPLHF.

Comments on this clonotype: The missing conserved phenylalanine or tryptophan at the end of this CDR3 makes a read error likely. The V call is TRBV12-3 or TRBV12-4, the J call TRBJ2-3, with D possibly being TRBD1 (6 bases). This CDR3 has 14 residues. V shed 6 bases and J shed 6 bases, with 16 bases lying between them. Here the CDR3 DNA reads TGTGCCAGCAGCGTAGACAGGTACACGGATACGCAGTATTTG. It codes for CASSVDRYTDTQYL.

The V and J genes are TRBV6-1 and TRBJ1-4; D possibly corresponds to TRBD1 (6 bases). V was pared by 4 bases and J by 0 bases, with 9 bases between. The CDR3 is 15 residues long. Germline-derived CDR1 and CDR2 are MNHNS and SASEGT. The CDR3 loop is CASSGRGATNEKLFF. CDR3 bases: TGTGCCAGCAGTGGAAGGGGGGCAACTAATGAAAAACTGTTTTTT.

This clonotype was recorded at least ten times. This CDR3 reads CASSQWTGGSDTQYF. The CDR3 DNA reads as TGTGCCAGCAGCCAGTGGACAGGGGGCTCAGATACGCAGTATTTT. V is TRBV14 and J is TRBJ2-3; 11 bases map to TRBD1. J gave up 4 bases and V 3 bases, and 3 bases lay outside the gene matches. The CDR3 is 15 residues long. Germline-derived CDR1 and CDR2 are SGHDN and FVKESK.

This clonotype has at least ten counts. The chain links TRBV5-1 to TRBJ2-7; D call uncertain. Trimming removed 4 bases from V and 0 bases from J, with 11 bases in between. Germline CDR1 reads SGHRS; CDR2 reads YFSETQ. CDR3 length: 14 residues. The CDR3 reads CASSQDPSSYEQYF. The CDR3 DNA sequence: TGCGCCAGCAGCCAGGACCCAAGCTCCTACGAGCAGTACTTC.

In this sample, this clonotype turned up many times. V is TRBV20-1 and J is TRBJ2-3, with 10 positions matching TRBD1. The germline gives CDR1 DFQATT, CDR2 SNEGSKA (reference sequence). The V and J ends lost 3 bases and 3 bases, in that order; junction bases with no gene match: 3. The CDR3 is made up of 14 amino acids. The CDR3 reads CSASRQGATDTQYF. CDR3 DNA sequence: TGCAGTGCTAGTCGACAGGGGGCAACAGATACGCAGTATTTT.

This clonotype was observed a few times. This may be a read error: a much more frequent sequence differs by one nucleotide. The conserved closing phenylalanine or tryptophan is absent in this CDR3, likely reflecting a read error. The chain carries TRBV29-1 and TRBJ2-7, with TRBD2 matching 9 bases. The CDR3 is 12 residues long. Germline-derived CDR1 and CDR2 are SQVTM and ANQGSEA. This CDR3 reads CSFLRGGYEQYS. DNA of the CDR3: TGCAGTTTTCTGCGGGGGGGCTACGAGCAGTACTCC.

The genes are TRBV4-3 and TRBJ2-7; D ambiguous. The germline V gene encodes CDR1 LGHNA and CDR2 YSLEER. The CDR3 length is 14 residues. V was cut by 0 bases and J by 5 bases, with 11 bases left in between. CDR3 region: CASSQELGRNEQYF. The CDR3 DNA follows: TGCGCCAGCAGCCAAGAGCTCGGTCGCAACGAGCAGTACTTC.

The table lists this clonotype with many counts. The gene calls are TRBV19 and TRBJ1-6; no clear D. Trimming removed 7 bases from V and 12 bases from J, with 19 bases in between. This CDR3 is built from 14 residues. CDR1 is LNHDA and CDR2 is SQIVND in the germline V gene (reference sequence). CDR3 DNA: TGTGCCAGTACCCATTCGGGCGGGGTCCAACCCCTCCACTTT. It yields the protein CASTHSGGVQPLHF.

The rearrangement joins TRBV3-1 to TRBJ2-3, with TRBD2 as a possible D gene (5 bases). The CDR3 covers 16 residues. V dropped 2 bases and J dropped 6 bases, with 18 bases sitting between them. Germline values: CDR1 LGHDT, CDR2 YNNKEL (reference sequence). CDR3: CASSQIGPSEGDTQYF. In DNA form, the CDR3 reads TGTGCCAGCAGCCAAATTGGGCCGAGCGAGGGCGATACGCAGTATTTT.

V is TRBV15 and J is TRBJ2-1; 9 positions agree with TRBD1. Germline V lookup: CDR1 LNHNV, CDR2 YYDKDF (reference sequence). This CDR3 contains 14 residues. Germline trimming cut 5 bases from V and 2 bases from J; bases unmatched to any gene: 1. In DNA, the CDR3 is TGTGCCACCAGCGGACAGGGGCCCTACAATGAGCAGTTCTTC. This gives the protein CATSGQGPYNEQFF.

J is TRBJ2-7 and V is TRBV7-6; 7 positions agree with TRBD1. Germline V gene lookup returns CDR1 SGHVS and CDR2 FNYEAQ. V shed 1 base, J shed 0 bases, and the junction held 6 bases outside the gene matches. This CDR3 comprises 16 residues. The CDR3 spells CASSLEPGQSSYEQYF. CDR3 DNA: TGTGCCAGCAGCTTAGAGCCGGGACAGAGCTCCTACGAGCAGTACTTC.